The 8 T cell receptor beta chains listed next were all sequenced from one sample in a study of CD8+CD57+ T cells in acquired aplastic anemia. It was patients with CD8+CD57+ cell expansion by flow cytometry who were chosen for sequencing. Genomic DNA provided the template from which TCR beta VDJ and CDR3 profiles were obtained. TCRdb re-analysed the reads in MiXCR, keeping a single row per CDR3 protein. Among 150,000 to 160,000 distinct CDR3 sequences, about 48% were seen once, and the ten largest hold about 12%. The source material was sorted CD4+, CD8+, or CD8+CD57+ T cells (not recorded which) from PBMCs. Receptors originate from a human donor with aplastic anemia.

The table lists this clonotype with a count of one. This may be a read error: a much more frequent sequence differs by one nucleotide. V is TRBV5-4 and J is TRBJ2-1; D unclear. CDR3 size: 11 residues. Germline CDR1 SGHNT, CDR2 YYREEE (reference sequence). The CDR3 loop reads CASSLRGERFF. The CDR3 DNA reads as TGTGCCAGCAGCTTGCGCGGTGAGCGGTTCTTC.

This clonotype was counted between two and nine times. CDR3 sequence: CASSESSEQFF. For the CDR3, the DNA is TGTGCCAGCAGTGAATCCAGTGAGCAGTTCTTC. V is TRBV25-1 and J is TRBJ2-1, with D uncertain. The CDR3 is made up of 11 amino acids. V was cut by 1 base and J by 9 bases, with 4 bases left in between. Germline CDR1 and CDR2: MGHDK and SYGVNS.

Notes on this clonotype: Since the CDR3 does not end with the conserved phenylalanine or tryptophan, this likely comes from a read error. The V call is TRBV7-8, the J call TRBJ2-3, with 8 bases matching TRBD2. This CDR3 is 16 amino acids long. In germline, CDR1 is SGHVS, CDR2 FQNEAQ. The V and J ends lost 1 base and 4 bases, in that order; junction bases with no gene match: 7. CDR3 protein: CASSLVAGGEADTQYV. The CDR3 DNA is TGTGCCAGCAGCTTAGTGGCGGGGGGCGAGGCAGATACGCAGTATGTT.

The V gene is TRBV29-1, the J gene TRBJ1-1; D call uncertain. Germline V CDR1 and CDR2: SQVTM, ANQGSEA. The CDR3 covers 12 residues. V gave up 6 bases and J gave up 7 bases, with 15 bases separating them. The CDR3 bases are TGCAGCGTCAGTGAGGGAGTAGGTGAAGCTTTCTTT. Protein product: CSVSEGVGEAFF.

For this clonotype: A read error may be the cause here, since a much bigger clone is one base away. The V gene is TRBV2, the J gene TRBJ2-1; 12 positions match TRBD2. J lost 5 bases, V lost 2 bases, and 1 base had no gene match. The germline gives CDR1 SNHLY, CDR2 FYNNEI. The CDR3 sequence is 15 residues long. This CDR3 is CASSETSGGHNEQFF. DNA for the CDR3: TGTGCCAGCAGTGAAACTAGCGGGGGGCACAATGAGCAGTTCTTC.

The V call is TRBV4-2, the J call TRBJ2-7; the D gene is possibly TRBD2 (6 bases). Germline CDR1 reads LGHNA; CDR2 reads YNFKEQ. V lost 0 bases, J lost 2 bases, and 11 bases lay in between. This CDR3 comprises 15 residues. The CDR3, as DNA: TGTGCCAGCAGCCAAGATCGGGGGAGCCCCTACGAGCAGTACTTC. It translates to CASSQDRGSPYEQYF.

This clonotype was counted many times. The chain joins TRBV24-1 to TRBJ1-4, with D possibly TRBD1 on 5 matching bases. The CDR3 is 15 amino acids. Germline CDR1 and CDR2: KGHDR and SFDVKD. Trimming stripped 8 bases from V and 8 bases from J, with 20 bases between. CDR3 region: CATTVSGTPREKLFF. In DNA form, the CDR3 reads TGTGCCACCACCGTAAGCGGGACCCCTAGGGAAAAACTGTTTTTT.

V gene TRBV25-1 combines with J gene TRBJ1-4, with D unresolved. The CDR3 covers 15 residues. Germline CDR1 and CDR2: MGHDK and SYGVNS. V shed 5 bases and J shed 8 bases, with 18 bases lying between them. The CDR3 spells CASSSSSWSGEKLFF. The CDR3 coding sequence is TGTGCCAGCAGTTCTTCCTCTTGGTCGGGGGAAAAACTGTTTTTT.